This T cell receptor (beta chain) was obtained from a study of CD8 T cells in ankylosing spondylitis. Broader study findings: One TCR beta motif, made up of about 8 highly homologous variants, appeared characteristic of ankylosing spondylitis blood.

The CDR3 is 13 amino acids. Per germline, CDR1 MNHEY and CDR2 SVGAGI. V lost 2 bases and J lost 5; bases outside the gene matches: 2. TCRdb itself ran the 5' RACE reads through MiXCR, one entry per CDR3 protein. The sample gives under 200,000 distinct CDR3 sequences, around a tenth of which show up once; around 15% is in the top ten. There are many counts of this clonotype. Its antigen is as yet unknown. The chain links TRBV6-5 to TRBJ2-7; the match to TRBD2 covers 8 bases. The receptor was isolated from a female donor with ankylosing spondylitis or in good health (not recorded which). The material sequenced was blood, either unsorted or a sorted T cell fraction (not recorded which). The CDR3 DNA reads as TGTGCCAGCAGTTACGGCGGGAGGAACGAGCAGTACTTC. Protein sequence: CASSYGGRNEQYF.